One sample yielded the 2 T cell receptor beta chains listed below, sequenced in a study of Ad26.COV2.S vaccination and SARS-CoV-2 variants. As for treatment: over 15 received Ad26.COV2.S at low or high dose, single or two shots; about 5 received placebo; per-sample allocation not given. Samples were taken on day 63 after the first vaccine or placebo injection. This table comes from immunoSEQ multiplex PCR, and its TCRdb copy is limited to in-frame clones, with some not included. The repertoire holds over 300,000 clones, roughly 85% seen once, with about 8% in the top ten. Material: peripheral blood, obtained in a trial of Ad26.COV2.S vaccine versus placebo. The receptors come from a person between 18 and 59 years old who received the Ad26.COV2.S COVID-19 vaccine or a placebo.

V and J are TRBV5-1 and TRBJ2-7; 8 bases agree with TRBD1. CDR1 is SGHRS, CDR2 YFSETQ, per germline. There are 15 residues in the CDR3. With V trimmed by 4 bases and J by 4 bases, 10 bases remained unmatched. The CDR3 spells CASSPRQGSGYEQYF. The CDR3 nucleotides are TGCGCCAGCAGCCCACGACAGGGGAGCGGGTACGAGCAGTACTTC.

This sequence joins TRBV7-3 and TRBJ2-1, with 8 nucleotides matching TRBD2. The V gene end was trimmed by 3 bases and the J gene end by 6 bases; junction bases not matched to a gene: 7. CDR1 is SGHTA and CDR2 is FQGTGA in the germline V gene. The CDR3 sequence is 15 residues long. CDR3 sequence reads: CASSLWTSRGNEQFF. CDR3 in DNA: TGTGCCAGCAGCTTGTGGACTAGCCGTGGCAATGAGCAGTTCTTC.